This T cell receptor beta chain comes out of a study of cytomegalovirus exposure and HLA in healthy donors. As regards this clone: Its antigen is unidentified.

Overall study findings and caveats: A later analysis linked a missense variant in DCLRE1C to the trimming of TCR beta V and J genes. In vitro, three CMV-associated chains proved specific for CMV antigens. It was 164 TCR beta chains that were listed as cytomegalovirus-associated.

Germline values: CDR1 SNHLY, CDR2 FYNNEI. This CDR3 spans 14 amino acids. Both 60 Vbeta primers and 13 Jbeta primers went into the PCR. TCRdb's table, derived via immunoSEQ multiplex PCR, lists solely in-frame clones and lacks some. The table shows fewer than 200,000 clones, with about 85% occurring only once. This chain uses TRBV2 with TRBJ2-5, with D possibly being TRBD2 (5 bases). The J call is doubtful: the DNA matches TRBJ2-7 better. The receptor was isolated from a woman aged 45-65 years in good health and CMV-seropositive. The sequencing input was PBMCs. The CDR3 sequence: CASSEGAGSYEQYF. In DNA form, the CDR3 reads TGTGCCAGCAGTGAAGGGGCGGGCTCCTACGAGCAGTACTTC.